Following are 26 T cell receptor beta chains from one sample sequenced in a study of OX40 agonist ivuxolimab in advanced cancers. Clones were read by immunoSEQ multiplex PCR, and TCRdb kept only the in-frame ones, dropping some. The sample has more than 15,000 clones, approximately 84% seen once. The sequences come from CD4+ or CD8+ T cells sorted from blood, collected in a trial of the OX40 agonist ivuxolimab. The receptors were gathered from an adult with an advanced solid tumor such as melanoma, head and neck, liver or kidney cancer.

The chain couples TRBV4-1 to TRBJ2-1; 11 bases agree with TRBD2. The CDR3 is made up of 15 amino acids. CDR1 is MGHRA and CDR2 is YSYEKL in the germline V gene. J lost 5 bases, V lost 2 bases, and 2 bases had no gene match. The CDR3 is CASSQTTSGNNEQFF. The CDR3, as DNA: TGCGCCAGCAGCCAAACGACTAGCGGGAACAATGAGCAGTTCTTC.

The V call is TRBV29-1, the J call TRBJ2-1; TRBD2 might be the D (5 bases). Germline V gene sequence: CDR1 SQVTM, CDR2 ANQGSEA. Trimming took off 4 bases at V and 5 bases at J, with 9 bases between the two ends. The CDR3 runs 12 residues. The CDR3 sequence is CSVVRGNNEQFF. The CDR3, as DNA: TGCAGCGTTGTAAGAGGGAACAATGAGCAGTTCTTC.

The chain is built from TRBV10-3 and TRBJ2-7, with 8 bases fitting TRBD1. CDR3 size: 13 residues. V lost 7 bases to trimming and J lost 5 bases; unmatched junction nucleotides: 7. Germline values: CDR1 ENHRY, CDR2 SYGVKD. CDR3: CAIKRDRTDEQYF. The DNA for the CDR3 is TGTGCCATCAAAAGGGACAGGACCGACGAGCAGTACTTC.

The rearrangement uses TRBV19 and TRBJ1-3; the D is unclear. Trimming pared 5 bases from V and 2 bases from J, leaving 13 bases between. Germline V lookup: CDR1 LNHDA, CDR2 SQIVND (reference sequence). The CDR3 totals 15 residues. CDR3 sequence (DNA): TGTGCCAGTAGTTGGGGTGAATTCCCTGGAAACACCATATATTTT. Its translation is CASSWGEFPGNTIYF.

The CDR3: CASSPDRVGSEAFF. The CDR3 DNA sequence: TGTGCCAGCAGCCCGGACAGGGTAGGATCTGAAGCTTTCTTT. J is TRBJ1-1 and V is TRBV7-9; 8 bases are shared with TRBD1. This CDR3 is 14 amino acids long. Losses at the gene ends were 5 bases for V and 6 bases for J; bases not matched to a gene: 8. Germline V gene lookup returns CDR1 SEHNR and CDR2 FQNEAQ (reference sequence).

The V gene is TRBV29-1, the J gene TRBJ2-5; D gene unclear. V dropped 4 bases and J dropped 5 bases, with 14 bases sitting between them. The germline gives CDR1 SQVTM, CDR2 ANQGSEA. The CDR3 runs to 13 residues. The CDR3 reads CSVVLTERETQYF. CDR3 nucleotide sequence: TGCAGCGTTGTCCTAACGGAACGGGAGACCCAGTACTTC.

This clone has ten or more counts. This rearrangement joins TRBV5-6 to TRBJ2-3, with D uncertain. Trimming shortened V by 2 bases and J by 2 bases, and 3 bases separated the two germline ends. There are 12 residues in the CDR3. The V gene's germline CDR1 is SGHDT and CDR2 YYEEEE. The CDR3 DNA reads TGTGCCAGCAGCTTTGACACAGATACGCAGTATTTT. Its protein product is CASSFDTDTQYF.

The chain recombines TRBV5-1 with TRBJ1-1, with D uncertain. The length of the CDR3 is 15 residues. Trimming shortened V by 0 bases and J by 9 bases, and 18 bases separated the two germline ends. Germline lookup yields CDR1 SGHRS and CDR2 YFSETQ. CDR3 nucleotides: TGCGCCAGCAGCTTGGCGGCAGGAGCACTCCCCAAAGCTTTCTTT. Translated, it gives CASSLAAGALPKAFF.

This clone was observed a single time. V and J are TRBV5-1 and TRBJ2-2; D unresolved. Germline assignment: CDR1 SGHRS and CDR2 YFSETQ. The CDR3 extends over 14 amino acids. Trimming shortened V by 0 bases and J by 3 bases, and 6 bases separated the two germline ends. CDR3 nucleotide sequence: TGCGCCAGCAGCTTGGTGGAATACACCGGGGAGCTGTTTTTT. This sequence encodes CASSLVEYTGELFF.

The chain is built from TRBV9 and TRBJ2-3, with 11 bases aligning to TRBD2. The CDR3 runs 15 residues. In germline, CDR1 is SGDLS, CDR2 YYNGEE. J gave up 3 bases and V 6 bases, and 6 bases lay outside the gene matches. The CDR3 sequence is CASNLAGGQTDTQYF. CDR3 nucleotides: TGTGCCAGCAACTTAGCGGGAGGGCAAACAGATACGCAGTATTTT. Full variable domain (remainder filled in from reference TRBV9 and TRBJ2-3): DSGVTQTPKHLITATGQRVTLRCSPRSGDLSVYWYQQSLDQGLQFLIQYYNGEERAKGNILERFSAQQFPDLHSELNLSSLELGDSALYFCASNLAGGQTDTQYFGPGTRLTVL.

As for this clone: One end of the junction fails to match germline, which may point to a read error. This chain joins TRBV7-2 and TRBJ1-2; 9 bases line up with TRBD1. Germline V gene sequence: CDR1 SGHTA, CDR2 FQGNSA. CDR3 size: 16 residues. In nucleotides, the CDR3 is TGTGCCAGCCGCTTGGGGACAGGGTACTTTAACTATGGCTACACCTTC. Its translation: CASRLGTGYFNYGYTF.

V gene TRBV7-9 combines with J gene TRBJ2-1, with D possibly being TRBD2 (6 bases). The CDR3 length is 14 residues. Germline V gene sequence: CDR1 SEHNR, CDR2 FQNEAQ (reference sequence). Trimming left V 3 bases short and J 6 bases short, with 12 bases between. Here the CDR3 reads CASSLGLTGNEQFF. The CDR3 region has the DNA TGTGCCAGCAGCTTGGGACTCACGGGCAATGAGCAGTTCTTC.

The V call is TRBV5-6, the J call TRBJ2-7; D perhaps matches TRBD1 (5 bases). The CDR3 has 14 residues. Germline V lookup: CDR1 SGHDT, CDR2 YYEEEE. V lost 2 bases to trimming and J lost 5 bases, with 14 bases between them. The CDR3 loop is CASSFGALRHEQYF. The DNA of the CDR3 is TGTGCCAGCAGCTTTGGGGCCCTTCGCCACGAGCAGTACTTC.

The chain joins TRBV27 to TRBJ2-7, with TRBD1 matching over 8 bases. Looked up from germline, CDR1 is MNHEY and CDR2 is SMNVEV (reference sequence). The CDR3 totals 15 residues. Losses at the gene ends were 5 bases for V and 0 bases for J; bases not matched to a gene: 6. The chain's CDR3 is CASSHGQGSSYEQYF. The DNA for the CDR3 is TGTGCCAGCAGTCATGGACAGGGAAGCTCCTACGAGCAGTACTTC.

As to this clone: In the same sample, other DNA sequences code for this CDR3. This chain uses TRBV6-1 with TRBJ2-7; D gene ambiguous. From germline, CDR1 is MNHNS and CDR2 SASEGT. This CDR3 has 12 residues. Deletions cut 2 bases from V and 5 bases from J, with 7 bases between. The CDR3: CASSERLDEQYF. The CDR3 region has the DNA TGTGCCAGCAGTGAACGTCTAGACGAGCAGTACTTC.

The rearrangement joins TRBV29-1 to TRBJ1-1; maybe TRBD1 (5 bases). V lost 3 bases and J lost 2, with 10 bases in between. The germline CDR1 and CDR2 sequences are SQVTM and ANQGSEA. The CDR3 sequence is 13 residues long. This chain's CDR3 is CSVDLQDNTEAFF. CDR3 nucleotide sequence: TGCAGCGTTGACTTACAGGACAACACTGAAGCTTTCTTT.

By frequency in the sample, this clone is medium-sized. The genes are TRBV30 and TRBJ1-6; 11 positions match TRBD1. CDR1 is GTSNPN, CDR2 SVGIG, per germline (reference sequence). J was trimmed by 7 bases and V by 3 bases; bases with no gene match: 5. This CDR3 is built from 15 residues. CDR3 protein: CAWSDGQGANSPLHF. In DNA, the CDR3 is TGTGCCTGGAGCGACGGACAGGGGGCAAATTCACCCCTCCACTTT.

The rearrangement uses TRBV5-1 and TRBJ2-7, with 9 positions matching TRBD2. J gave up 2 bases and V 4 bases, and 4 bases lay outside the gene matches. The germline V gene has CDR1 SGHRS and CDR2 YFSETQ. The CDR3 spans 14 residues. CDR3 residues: CASSESGGTYEQYF. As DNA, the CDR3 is TGCGCCAGCAGCGAGAGCGGGGGGACCTACGAGCAGTACTTC.

The CDR3 nucleotides read TGCGCCAGCAGCCAGGAGGAGTCCGGGACAGGGCTTGTAGGTGAGCAGTTCTTC. Protein sequence: CASSQEESGTGLVGEQFF. V gene TRBV4-3 combines with J gene TRBJ2-1; 9 nucleotides align to TRBD1. CDR1 and CDR2 from the germline V gene are LGHNA and YSLEER. This CDR3 has 18 residues. With V trimmed by 3 bases and J by 9 bases, 18 bases remained unmatched.

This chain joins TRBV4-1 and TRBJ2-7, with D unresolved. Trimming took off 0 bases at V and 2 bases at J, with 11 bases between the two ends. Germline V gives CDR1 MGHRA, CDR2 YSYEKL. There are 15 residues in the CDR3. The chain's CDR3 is CASSQERTATYEQYF. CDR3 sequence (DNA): TGCGCCAGCAGCCAAGAAAGAACCGCTACCTACGAGCAGTACTTC.

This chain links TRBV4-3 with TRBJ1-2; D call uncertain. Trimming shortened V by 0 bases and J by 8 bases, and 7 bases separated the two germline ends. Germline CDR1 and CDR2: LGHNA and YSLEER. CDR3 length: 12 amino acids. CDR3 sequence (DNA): TGCGCCAGCAGCCAAGATCGGAGGGGCTACACCTTC. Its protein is CASSQDRRGYTF.

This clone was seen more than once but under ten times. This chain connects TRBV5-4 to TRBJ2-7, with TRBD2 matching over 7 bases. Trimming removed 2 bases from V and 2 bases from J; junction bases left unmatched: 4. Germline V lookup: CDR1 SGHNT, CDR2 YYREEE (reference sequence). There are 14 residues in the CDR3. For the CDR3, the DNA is TGTGCCAGCAGCTTCTCGGGACTAACCTACGAGCAGTACTTC. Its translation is CASSFSGLTYEQYF.

The CDR3 nucleotides are TGCGCCAGCAGCCAAGGCAGGGGTTCGACCTACGAGCAGTACTTC. Protein product: CASSQGRGSTYEQYF. This chain joins TRBV4-3 and TRBJ2-7, with a possible D match to TRBD1 (6 bases). CDR1 and CDR2 (germline): LGHNA, YSLEER. The ends were cut back, 1 base at V and 2 bases at J, with 12 bases in the middle. The CDR3 runs 15 residues.

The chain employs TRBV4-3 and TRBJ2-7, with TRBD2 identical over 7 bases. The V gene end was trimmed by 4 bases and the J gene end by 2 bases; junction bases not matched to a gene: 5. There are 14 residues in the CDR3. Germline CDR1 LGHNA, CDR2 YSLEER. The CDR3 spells CASSLGGGTYEQYF. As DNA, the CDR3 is TGCGCCAGCAGCCTCGGCGGGGGAACCTACGAGCAGTACTTC.

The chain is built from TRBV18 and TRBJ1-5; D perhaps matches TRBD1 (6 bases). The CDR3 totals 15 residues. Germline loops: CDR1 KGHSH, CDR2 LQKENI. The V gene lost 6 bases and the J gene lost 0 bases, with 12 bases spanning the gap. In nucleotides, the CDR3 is TGTGCCAGCTCCGAGACAGGTTATAGCAATCAGCCCCAGCATTTT. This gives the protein CASSETGYSNQPQHF.

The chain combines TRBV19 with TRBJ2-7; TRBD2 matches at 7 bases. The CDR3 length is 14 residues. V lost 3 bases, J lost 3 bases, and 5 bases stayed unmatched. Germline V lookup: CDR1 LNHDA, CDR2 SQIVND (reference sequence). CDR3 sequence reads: CASSMGTTFYEQYF. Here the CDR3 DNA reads TGTGCCAGTAGTATGGGGACTACCTTCTACGAGCAGTACTTC. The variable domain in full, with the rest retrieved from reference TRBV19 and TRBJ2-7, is DGGITQSPKYLFRKEGQNVTLSCEQNLNHDAMYWYRQDPGQGLRLIYYSQIVNDFQKGDIAEGYSVSREKKESFPLTVTSAQKNPTAFYLCASSMGTTFYEQYFGPGTRLTVT.